The 14 T cell receptor beta chains reported below all come from one sample, sequenced in a study of T cells after yellow fever vaccination. MiXCR, run by TCRdb on the 5' RACE reads, gives a single entry per CDR3 protein. The sample carries 25,000 to 30,000 distinct CDR3 sequences, less than 5.5% recorded once. The material sequenced was CD8+ T cells sorted from PBMCs, taken 10 days after the yellow fever booster vaccination. The receptors originated from a man aged 30 to 45 who received the YFV17D yellow fever vaccine.

Many counts were recorded for this clonotype. The CDR3 protein is CASTSWSHTEAFF. The CDR3 DNA reads as TGTGCCAGCACCTCATGGTCGCACACTGAAGCTTTCTTT. V usage is TRBV7-9 and J usage is TRBJ1-1, with unresolved D. Per the germline V gene, CDR1 is SEHNR and CDR2 is FQNEAQ (reference sequence). This CDR3 region has 13 residues. The V end lost 7 bases, the J end lost 3 bases, and 12 bases lay between the germline ends.

This clonotype has a count of ten or more. The rearrangement links TRBV24-1 to TRBJ2-1, with D unclear. In germline, CDR1 is KGHDR, CDR2 SFDVKD. Trimming left V 0 bases short and J 4 bases short, with 0 bases between. The CDR3 contains 12 residues. The CDR3 region is CATSDLYNEQFF. CDR3 coding DNA: TGTGCCACCAGTGATTTGTACAATGAGCAGTTCTTC.

The sample holds many counts of this clonotype. This chain connects TRBV9 to TRBJ1-3; no clear D. Looked up from germline, CDR1 is SGDLS and CDR2 is YYNGEE. CDR3 length equals 14 residues. The ends were cut back, 3 bases at V and 2 bases at J, with 9 bases in the middle. CDR3 nucleotides: TGTGCCAGCAGCGGGGGAGGTACTGGAAACACCATATATTTT. Translating it yields CASSGGGTGNTIYF.

This clonotype was found a few times. A much larger clone lies a single base off, so this may be a read error. This sequence joins TRBV9 and TRBJ2-2; D not resolved. CDR1 is SGDLS and CDR2 is YYNGEE in the germline V gene. This CDR3 comprises 13 residues. CDR3 DNA: TGTGCCAGCTGCGTAGAGGACACCGGGGAGCTGTTTTTT. It translates to CASCVEDTGELFF.

In its sample, this clonotype was seen many times. This chain uses TRBV7-8 with TRBJ2-1; TRBD2 matches 11 bases. The CDR3 runs 16 residues. V dropped 5 bases and J dropped 7; count of bases not matched to a gene: 10. The germline CDR1 and CDR2 sequences are SGHVS and FQNEAQ. The CDR3 bases are TGTGCCAGCAGCCAAACCACCCGGACTAGCGGGAATGAGCAGTTCTTC. Amino acids: CASSQTTRTSGNEQFF.

The genes are TRBV10-2 and TRBJ2-1, with 10 nucleotides matching TRBD2. Germline CDR1 is WSHSY and CDR2 is SAAADI. V dropped 5 bases and J dropped 8; count of bases not matched to a gene: 6. The CDR3 extends over 14 amino acids. For the CDR3, the DNA is TGCGCCAGCAGTAACCTAGCGGGAGACCATGAGCAGTTCTTC. It specifies CASSNLAGDHEQFF.

This clonotype was recorded many times. The chain employs TRBV11-2 and TRBJ2-3; no clear D gene. Trimming removed 2 bases from V and 6 bases from J, with 18 bases in between. This CDR3 has 16 residues. Germline V gives CDR1 SGHAT, CDR2 FQNNGV. Here the CDR3 DNA reads TGTGCCAGCAGCTTATACGTCGGACGACCGACTGATACGCAGTATTTT. Protein sequence: CASSLYVGRPTDTQYF.

This clonotype came up many times. V is TRBV6-5 and J is TRBJ2-3; 7 bases fit TRBD2. V dropped 2 bases and J dropped 0; count of bases not matched to a gene: 5. There are 16 residues in the CDR3. CDR1 is MNHEY, CDR2 SVGAGI, per germline. The DNA of the CDR3 is TGTGCCAGCAGTTACCGGACTAGAGTTAGCACAGATACGCAGTATTTT. This encodes CASSYRTRVSTDTQYF.

Ten or more counts support this clonotype. The chain recombines TRBV10-3 with TRBJ2-7; 8 bases match TRBD1. The CDR3 runs to 15 residues. V lost 8 bases, J lost 6 bases, and 15 bases stayed unmatched. The germline V gene has CDR1 ENHRY and CDR2 SYGVKD. The CDR3 coding sequence is TGTGCCATCGGGTATGTGAGGGGACAGGAAATCGAGCAGTACTTC. This translates into CAIGYVRGQEIEQYF.

This clonotype was seen at least ten times. The chain couples TRBV12-3 or TRBV12-4 to TRBJ1-6; D ambiguous. The V and J ends lost 2 bases and 3 bases respectively, with 8 bases between them. This CDR3 spans 15 amino acids. CDR3 loop: CASSLTGNYNSPLHF. The CDR3 DNA sequence: TGTGCCAGCAGTTTAACGGGGAACTATAATTCACCCCTCCACTTT.

This clonotype showed up many times. The chain links TRBV7-9 to TRBJ2-1, with D perhaps TRBD2 (6 bases). The CDR3 sequence is 13 residues long. Germline V gene sequence: CDR1 SEHNR, CDR2 FQNEAQ (reference sequence). Trimming removed 5 bases from V and 6 bases from J, with 11 bases in between. This chain's CDR3 is CASSPAGLNEQFF. The DNA of the CDR3 is TGTGCCAGCAGCCCAGCGGGCCTCAATGAGCAGTTCTTC.

This clonotype showed up many times. V gene TRBV4-3 combines with J gene TRBJ2-3, with 8 positions matching TRBD1. V lost 2 bases, J lost 6 bases, and 7 bases stayed unmatched. The CDR3 consists of 15 residues. Germline V gives CDR1 LGHNA, CDR2 YSLEER. The DNA of the CDR3 is TGCGCCAGCAGCCAACTAGACAGGGGAGCGGATACGCAGTATTTT. Its translation: CASSQLDRGADTQYF.

Many counts were recorded for this clonotype. The chain employs TRBV7-2 and TRBJ2-7; no clear D gene. Trimming left V 3 bases short and J 2 bases short, with 11 bases between. The CDR3 extends over 14 amino acids. From germline, CDR1 is SGHTA and CDR2 FQGNSA. The DNA of the CDR3 is TGTGCCAGCAGCTTTATCGGGTCCACCTACGAGCAGTACTTC. The encoded protein is CASSFIGSTYEQYF.

This clonotype was seen ten or more times. This chain uses TRBV6-5 with TRBJ2-7, with 9 positions matching TRBD1. V lost 7 bases, J lost 0 bases, and 13 bases stayed unmatched. This CDR3 spans 17 amino acids. The germline gives CDR1 MNHEY, CDR2 SVGAGI. CDR3: CASTYTAGTGSSYEQYF. CDR3 nucleotides: TGTGCCAGCACCTACACCGCCGGGACAGGGAGCTCCTACGAGCAGTACTTC.